The next 22 T cell receptor beta chains were all read from a single sample in a study of T cell repertoires in cytomegalovirus infection. Using its own MiXCR run on the reads, TCRdb lists one record per CDR3 protein. The repertoire includes about 310,000 distinct CDR3 sequences, 9.6% of them detected once, and approximately 2.3% sits in the top ten. Sequencing used PBMCs. These receptors all stem from a human donor in good health (CMV status not recorded). Some clones in this sample may be carry-over from other donors' samples.

This clonotype was counted many times. The gene calls are TRBV28 and TRBJ2-3; D is possibly TRBD2 (7 bases). Germline values: CDR1 MDHEN, CDR2 SYDVKM. There are 14 residues in the CDR3. Trimming removed 4 bases at V and 0 bases at J, with 8 bases between. CDR3 nucleotides: TGTGCCAGCAGTTCGGGGGGCAGCACAGATACGCAGTATTTT. As protein: CASSSGGSTDTQYF.

The V and J genes are TRBV29-1 and TRBJ2-7; D is ambiguous. V was pared by 1 base and J by 6 bases, with 13 bases between. The germline CDR1 and CDR2 sequences are SQVTM and ANQGSEA. The CDR3 has 13 residues. Written as DNA, the CDR3 is TGCAGCGTTGAAGTAGTCACCGCCGGCGAGCAGTACTTC. It translates to CSVEVVTAGEQYF.

The table lists this clonotype with many counts. This chain links TRBV10-3 with TRBJ2-4; perhaps D is TRBD1 or TRBD2 (6 bases each). Trimming cost V 10 bases and J 8 bases, with 15 bases left between them. Germline V gives CDR1 ENHRY, CDR2 SYGVKD. The CDR3 has 12 residues. In DNA form, the CDR3 reads TGTGCCACCCTCGGAGGGGGTGACATTCAGTACTTC. Its translation: CATLGGGDIQYF.

This clonotype was observed at least ten times. The chain employs TRBV7-2 and TRBJ2-3; a weak D match, TRBD2 (6 bases). Per the germline V gene, CDR1 is SGHTA and CDR2 is FQGNSA. V gave up 4 bases and J gave up 3 bases, with 17 bases separating them. The CDR3 has 16 amino acids. The CDR3 DNA is TGTGCCAGCAGCTCTCGAACCAGCGGGCTGACAGATACGCAGTATTTT. It codes for CASSSRTSGLTDTQYF.

This clonotype came up many times. The V gene is TRBV10-3, the J gene TRBJ2-3, with D possibly TRBD2 on 5 matching bases. V was trimmed by 5 bases and J by 1 base, leaving 13 bases between them. The CDR3 loop spans 15 amino acids. Germline V lookup: CDR1 ENHRY, CDR2 SYGVKD. The CDR3 nucleotides are TGTGCCATCAGTACAGCGGTAACCGGCACAGATACGCAGTATTTT. Translation: CAISTAVTGTDTQYF.

In this sample, this clonotype turned up many times. This chain links TRBV29-1 with TRBJ2-5; D is uncertain. Germline V CDR1 and CDR2: SQVTM, ANQGSEA. Trimming removed 6 bases from V and 1 base from J, with 6 bases in between. The CDR3 extends over 11 amino acids. The CDR3 loop reads CSVRVQETQYF. The DNA of the CDR3 is TGCAGCGTGCGAGTCCAAGAGACCCAGTACTTC.

Many counts were recorded for this clonotype. V is TRBV7-6 and J is TRBJ1-2, with 8 positions matching TRBD1. The germline gives CDR1 SGHVS, CDR2 FNYEAQ. The CDR3 runs 13 residues. V lost 5 bases to trimming and J lost 3 bases; unmatched junction nucleotides: 2. CDR3 DNA: TGTGCCAGCAGCCCGACAGGGGACTATGGCTACACCTTC. Its protein product is CASSPTGDYGYTF.

This clonotype was seen at least ten times. The genes are TRBV19 and TRBJ1-5; D is ambiguous. With 3 bases removed from V and 6 bases from J, the gap between germline ends came to 15 bases. Germline lookup yields CDR1 LNHDA and CDR2 SQIVND (reference sequence). This CDR3 has 15 residues. CDR3 nucleotide sequence: TGTGCCAGTAGTATGGAGTTCGGGGTCGGTCAGCCCCAGCATTTT. Amino acid sequence: CASSMEFGVGQPQHF.

This clonotype was seen more than once but under ten times. The chain has TRBV18 and TRBJ1-5, with D possibly TRBD1 on 6 matching bases. Between the trimmed V and J ends, which lost 5 bases and 3 bases, there was a span of 11 bases. Germline V gives CDR1 KGHSH, CDR2 LQKENI. This CDR3 has 14 residues. CDR3 region: CASSAGQLNQPQHF. The CDR3 DNA reads TGTGCCAGCTCAGCAGGACAGCTCAATCAGCCCCAGCATTTT.

The chain recombines TRBV20-1 with TRBJ1-6; no clear D gene. Per germline, CDR1 DFQATT and CDR2 SNEGSKA (reference sequence). The length of the CDR3 is 16 residues. With 0 bases removed from V and 3 bases from J, the gap between germline ends came to 12 bases. The CDR3 loop is CSARDPRGFYNSPLHF. In DNA, the CDR3 is TGCAGTGCTAGAGACCCTCGGGGATTCTATAATTCACCCCTCCACTTT.

Many counts were recorded for this clonotype. This chain joins TRBV7-2 and TRBJ2-1; D may correspond to TRBD1 or TRBD2 (5 bases each). Trimming took off 3 bases at V and 6 bases at J, with 9 bases between the two ends. Per the germline V gene, CDR1 is SGHTA and CDR2 is FQGNSA. This CDR3 is 13 amino acids long. In DNA form, the CDR3 reads TGTGCCAGCAGCTTTAACGGGGCCAATGAGCAGTTCTTC. This gives the protein CASSFNGANEQFF.

This clonotype has a count of ten or more. This rearrangement joins TRBV4-2 to TRBJ1-1; D might be TRBD1 (6 bases). This CDR3 is built from 17 residues. Germline V gene sequence: CDR1 LGHNA, CDR2 YNFKEQ. Between the trimmed V and J ends, which lost 0 bases and 1 base, there was a span of 15 bases. The CDR3 bases are TGTGCCAGCAGCCAAGATCAACTGGACAGACAGAACACTGAAGCTTTCTTT. As protein: CASSQDQLDRQNTEAFF.

This clonotype has a count of ten or more. The rearrangement links TRBV7-2 to TRBJ2-1, with D maybe TRBD1 (7 bases). Trimming cost V 0 bases and J 10 bases, with 16 bases left between them. Per germline, CDR1 SGHTA and CDR2 FQGNSA. The CDR3 spans 15 residues. Here the CDR3 reads CASSLAPGGIEEQFF. The CDR3 DNA sequence: TGTGCCAGCAGCTTAGCCCCAGGGGGGATAGAAGAGCAGTTCTTC.

There are a few counts of this clonotype. V and J are TRBV20-1 and TRBJ2-3; D not resolved. This CDR3 spans 15 amino acids. Germline V gene lookup returns CDR1 DFQATT and CDR2 SNEGSKA (reference sequence). V was pared by 1 base and J by 0 bases, with 11 bases between. The CDR3 spells CSARGTQKSTDTQYF. CDR3 nucleotides: TGCAGTGCTAGAGGGACGCAAAAAAGCACAGATACGCAGTATTTT.

This clonotype was observed many times. The chain carries TRBV7-2 and TRBJ1-5; 7 nucleotides match TRBD1. This CDR3 comprises 14 residues. Germline CDR1 reads SGHTA; CDR2 reads FQGNSA. V shed 5 bases, J shed 0 bases, and the junction held 1 base outside the gene matches. CDR3 loop: CASSGQVSNQPQHF. DNA of the CDR3: TGTGCCAGCAGCGGACAGGTTAGCAATCAGCCCCAGCATTTT.

This clonotype was counted ten times or more. The J gene is TRBJ1-1, the V gene TRBV6-5; no clear D. V was cut by 0 bases and J by 7 bases, with 15 bases left in between. Germline V lookup: CDR1 MNHEY, CDR2 SVGAGI. CDR3 length: 15 amino acids. In DNA, the CDR3 is TGTGCCAGCAGTTACTCTACTACAGAGGACGGTGAAGCTTTCTTT. Translating it yields CASSYSTTEDGEAFF.

This clonotype was found a few times. Written as DNA, the CDR3 is TGCAGTGCTAGAGCAACAGGGGGAACTAATGAAAAACTGTTTTTT. This translates into CSARATGGTNEKLFF. J is TRBJ1-4 and V is TRBV20-1, with TRBD1 matching over 8 bases. The V and J ends lost 1 base and 1 base, in that order; junction bases with no gene match: 2. This CDR3 is 15 amino acids long. The germline CDR1 and CDR2 sequences are DFQATT and SNEGSKA (reference sequence).

The chain has TRBV20-1 and TRBJ1-2; unclear D gene. The V end was cut by 2 bases, the J end by 3 bases, with 10 bases between. CDR3 length: 13 residues. Germline CDR1 is DFQATT and CDR2 is SNEGSKA (reference sequence). For the CDR3, the DNA is TGCAGTGCTAGATTCCCGCCATACTATGGCTACACCTTC. Amino acid sequence: CSARFPPYYGYTF.

In this sample, this clonotype turned up many times. The rearrangement uses TRBV4-2 and TRBJ2-2; D call uncertain. The CDR3 consists of 13 residues. Germline CDR1 LGHNA, CDR2 YNFKEQ. The V gene lost 0 bases and the J gene lost 5 bases, with 4 bases spanning the gap. CDR3 bases: TGTGCCAGCAGCCAAGAGCGGACCGGGGAGCTGTTTTTT. Amino acid sequence: CASSQERTGELFF.

This clonotype was observed many times. The rearrangement uses TRBV2 and TRBJ2-1; D gene ambiguous. Germline V lookup: CDR1 SNHLY, CDR2 FYNNEI. The CDR3 has 18 residues. The V and J ends lost 7 bases and 3 bases respectively, with 25 bases between them. CDR3 DNA sequence: TGTGCCAGCAAGGACGGGTTATCGCTCCTGCTCGGCTACAATGAGCAGTTCTTC. This translates into CASKDGLSLLLGYNEQFF. Full variable domain (rest looked up from reference TRBV2 and TRBJ2-1): EPEVTQTPSHQVTQMGQEVILRCVPISNHLYFYWYRQILGQKVEFLVSFYNNEISEKSEIFDDQFSVERPDGSNFTLKIRSTKLEDSAMYFCASKDGLSLLLGYNEQFFGPGTRLTVL.

At least ten counts were recorded for this clonotype. The gene calls are TRBV28 and TRBJ2-5, with a weak D call TRBD2 (5 bases). V gave up 6 bases and J gave up 6 bases, with 20 bases separating them. Germline V CDR1 and CDR2: MDHEN, SYDVKM. The CDR3 sequence is 15 residues long. The CDR3 is CASRQSRIGGKTQYF. CDR3 in DNA: TGTGCCAGCAGGCAATCCCGGATAGGAGGAAAGACCCAGTACTTC.

This clonotype has ten or more counts. The J gene is TRBJ1-1, the V gene TRBV20-1; D is undetermined. The CDR3 extends over 11 amino acids. Germline V gene data show CDR1 as DFQATT and CDR2 as SNEGSKA (reference sequence). Trimming stripped 1 base from V and 3 bases from J, with 3 bases between. CDR3 amino acids: CSARVDTEAFF. The CDR3 bases are TGCAGTGCTAGAGTAGACACTGAAGCTTTCTTT.